These T cell receptor beta chains were read from a single sample in a study of beta chain features in type 1 diabetes. Sequenced by immunoSEQ multiplex PCR; TCRdb stores in-frame clones only, minus some. The sample carries 300,000 to 350,000 clones, about 18% recorded once. Input material: naive CD4+ T cells from blood. The receptor source for this set is a woman aged 18-29 years in good health. CDR3s include the opening cysteine and the closing phenylalanine or tryptophan. The D gene is left open where the match is weak. Expanded clones get a size class; other rows say once, few or many, or leave the size out.

.	TRBD2	TRBV4-1	TRBJ2-1	CASSHPTRAGVNEQFF	TGCGCCAGCAGCCACCCTACGAGAGCGGGAGTAAATGAGCAGTTCTTC
.	.	TRBV9	TRBJ2-1	CASSVYASSLSYNEQFF	TGTGCCAGCAGCGTTTACGCTAGCTCTTTGTCCTACAATGAGCAGTTCTTC
few	TRBD2	TRBV29-1	TRBJ2-1	CSVVPASGYNEQFF	TGCAGCGTTGTGCCCGCTAGCGGATACAATGAGCAGTTCTTC
few	TRBD2	TRBV7-9	TRBJ2-5	CASSQRGAGGLETQYF	TGTGCCAGCAGCCAGAGGGGAGCGGGAGGCTTGGAGACCCAGTACTTC
few	.	TRBV30	TRBJ1-1	CAWIRGGRDTEAFF	TGTGCCTGGATTCGTGGAGGGCGGGACACTGAAGCTTTCTTT
few	TRBD1	TRBV28	TRBJ2-1	CASSRIRDRRDNEQFF	TGTGCCAGCAGTCGAATCCGGGACAGGCGGGACAATGAGCAGTTCTTC
.	TRBD1	TRBV6-6	TRBJ2-7	CASSSDRVLYEQYF	TGTGCCAGCAGTTCCGACAGGGTTCTCTACGAGCAGTACTTC
.	TRBD1	TRBV5-1	TRBJ1-1	CASSSNRGTEAFF	TGCGCCAGCAGCTCGAACAGGGGGACTGAAGCTTTCTTT
.	.	TRBV9	TRBJ1-2	CASSVGGGADYGYTF	TGTGCCAGCAGCGTAGGTGGGGGCGCGGACTATGGCTACACCTTC
.	.	TRBV7-9	TRBJ2-1	CASSLAFGRDLFF	TGTGCCAGCAGCTTAGCCTTTGGGCGGGACCTGTTCTTC
few	TRBD1	TRBV4-1	TRBJ2-1	CASSQDKMTGNNEQFF	TGCGCCAGCAGCCAAGATAAGATGACAGGGAACAATGAGCAGTTCTTC
few	TRBD2	TRBV10-3	TRBJ2-1	CAISQTSGPDYNEQFF	TGTGCCATCAGTCAGACTAGCGGGCCTGACTACAATGAGCAGTTCTTC
.	TRBD1	TRBV15	TRBJ2-7	CATSSGDRGAYEQYF	TGTGCCACCAGCAGTGGGGACAGGGGCGCCTACGAGCAGTACTTC
once	TRBD1	TRBV7-2	TRBJ1-5	CASSLDRSNQPQHF	TGTGCCAGCAGCCTGGACAGGAGCAATCAGCCCCAGCATTTT
.	TRBD2	TRBV4-2	TRBJ2-3	CASSQHSGGDSTDTQYF	TGTGCCAGCAGCCAACATTCCGGGGGGGATAGCACAGATACGCAGTATTTT
few	TRBD2	TRBV29-1	TRBJ2-5	CSSTWGGIQETQYF	TGCAGCTCAACGTGGGGGGGGATACAAGAGACCCAGTACTTC
.	.	TRBV30	TRBJ1-5	CACGASHQPQHF	TGTGCCTGTGGGGCCAGCCATCAGCCCCAGCATTTT
.	.	TRBV5-1	TRBJ2-1	CASSLVGAADEQFF	TGCGCCAGCAGCTTGGTCGGAGCTGCGGATGAGCAGTTCTTC
.	TRBD1	TRBV29-1	TRBJ1-4	CSVGKTGGYEKLFF	TGCAGCGTTGGGAAAACAGGGGGATATGAAAAACTGTTTTTT
few	.	TRBV6-5	TRBJ2-1	CASSYSIRPRGNEQFF	TGTGCCAGCAGTTACTCGATCCGTCCCCGGGGCAATGAGCAGTTCTTC
few	.	TRBV7-2	TRBJ2-7	CASSPRQATSYEQYF	TGTGCCAGCAGCCCAAGACAGGCCACATCCTACGAGCAGTACTTC
.	TRBD1	TRBV7-9	TRBJ1-4	CASSPRQGNEKLFF	TGTGCCAGCAGCCCTAGACAGGGTAATGAAAAACTGTTTTTT
few	TRBD1	TRBV27	TRBJ2-7	CASSLDRGLYEQYF	TGTGCCAGCAGTCTAGACAGGGGGCTATACGAGCAGTACTTC
few	TRBD2	TRBV19	TRBJ2-3	CATQTSGRTDTQYF	TGTGCCACCCAGACTAGCGGGAGGACAGATACGCAGTATTTT
.	TRBD1	TRBV7-2	TRBJ2-3	CASSERGRIGTDTQYF	TGTGCCAGCAGCGAAAGGGGGCGTATCGGCACAGATACGCAGTATTTT
.	.	TRBV9	TRBJ1-2	CASSVDETTGGYTF	TGTGCCAGCAGCGTAGACGAGACTACCGGAGGCTACACCTTC
.	TRBD2	TRBV18	TRBJ2-3	CASSPSGGSTDTQYF	TGTGCCAGCTCACCGAGCGGGGGTAGCACAGATACGCAGTATTTT
.	TRBD2	TRBV5-1	TRBJ2-1	CASSAVASGTNNEQFF	TGCGCCAGCAGCGCGGTGGCTAGCGGGACTAACAATGAGCAGTTCTTC
.	TRBD1	TRBV30	TRBJ1-5	CAWSQGVNQPQHF	TGTGCCTGGAGTCAGGGGGTAAATCAGCCCCAGCATTTT
.	TRBD2	TRBV5-1	TRBJ2-1	CASKLGLAAYYNEQFF	TGCGCCAGCAAATTGGGACTAGCGGCCTACTACAATGAGCAGTTCTTC
few	.	TRBV4-3	TRBJ1-2	CASRPPLRGANYGYTF	TGCGCCAGCAGACCTCCCCTCCGGGGAGCTAACTATGGCTACACCTTC
.	TRBD1	TRBV29-1	TRBJ1-2	CSVGVPGQGRGYTF	TGCAGCGTTGGGGTACCGGGACAGGGGAGGGGCTACACCTTC
.	.	TRBV30	TRBJ1-2	CAWSAGGSYGYTF	TGTGCCTGGAGCGCCGGGGGAAGCTATGGCTACACCTTC
few	.	TRBV19	TRBJ1-5	CASTLTEGSRQPQHF	TGTGCCAGTACCTTGACCGAGGGCTCCAGGCAGCCCCAGCATTTT
few	.	TRBV5-1	TRBJ2-5	CASSLWGRETQYF	TGCGCCAGCAGCTTGTGGGGCCGGGAGACCCAGTACTTC
.	TRBD1	TRBV5-1	TRBJ2-1	CASSTGQDYNEQFF	TGCGCCAGCAGCACAGGACAGGATTACAATGAGCAGTTCTTC
.	.	TRBV5-4	TRBJ2-1	CASSSPRGQRGEQFF	TGTGCCAGCAGCTCCCCGCGGGGCCAGAGAGGAGAGCAGTTCTTC
few	.	TRBV29-1	TRBJ2-5	CSVKVGAGETQYF	TGCAGCGTTAAAGTGGGTGCGGGGGAGACCCAGTACTTC
few	.	TRBV2	TRBJ2-2	CASSRNRFNTGELFF	TGTGCCAGCAGTAGAAACAGGTTCAACACCGGGGAGCTGTTTTTT
few	.	TRBV7-9	TRBJ2-7	CASSSTQGYYEQYF	TGTGCCAGCAGCTCTACTCAGGGGTACTACGAGCAGTACTTC
few	.	TRBV5-1	TRBJ2-3	CASSFTGLPSTDTQYF	TGCGCCAGCAGCTTTACAGGCTTACCTAGCACAGATACGCAGTATTTT
few	.	TRBV7-9	TRBJ2-5	CASSPRGETQYF	TGTGCCAGCAGCCCAAGGGGAGAGACCCAGTACTTC
few	.	TRBV13	TRBJ1-1	CASSGPWTGDTEAFF	TGTGCCAGCAGCGGACCTTGGACGGGGGACACTGAAGCTTTCTTT
few	TRBD1	TRBV4-3	TRBJ2-2	CASRGQINTGELFF	TGCGCCAGCAGGGGACAGATTAACACCGGGGAGCTGTTTTTT
.	.	TRBV5-1	TRBJ1-1	CASSLSGTPNTEAFF	TGCGCCAGCAGCTTAAGCGGGACACCGAACACTGAAGCTTTCTTT